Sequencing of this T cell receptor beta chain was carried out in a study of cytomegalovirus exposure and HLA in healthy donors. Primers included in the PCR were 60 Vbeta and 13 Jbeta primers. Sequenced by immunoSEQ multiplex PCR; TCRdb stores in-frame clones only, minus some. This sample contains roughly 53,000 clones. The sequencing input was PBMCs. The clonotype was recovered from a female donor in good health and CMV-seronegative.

CDR3 coding DNA: TGTGCCAGCAGTCCCGGACAGGGGCGGACTGAAGCTTTCTTT. This codes for CASSPGQGRTEAFF. This chain connects TRBV6-6 to TRBJ1-1; 9 bases match TRBD1. Germline V gene lookup returns CDR1 MNHNY and CDR2 SVGAGI (reference sequence). Losses at the gene ends were 5 bases for V and 5 bases for J; bases not matched to a gene: 6. CDR3 length equals 14 residues.